Detailed here is one T cell receptor (beta chain). Of the isolated RNA, all was reverse transcribed, and so the sequenced material was expressed TCRB transcripts. TCRdb keeps only in-frame clones here, not all; method: immunoSEQ multiplex PCR. The repertoire includes 250,000 to 350,000 clones, approximately 11% of them detected once, and 0.015% sits in the top ten. These data belong to a study of beta chain features in type 1 diabetes. The CDR3 sequence is 17 residues long. Trimming pared 0 bases from V and 1 base from J, leaving 13 bases between. CDR1 is LGHNT and CDR2 is FRNRAP in the germline V gene.

The rearrangement uses TRBV12-5 and TRBJ2-1, with D possibly TRBD2 on 5 matching bases. Sequences were obtained from naive CD4+ T cells from blood. The receptor was derived from a woman aged 25 to 45 in good health. The CDR3 here is CASGLVLGRQSYNEQFF. CDR3 in DNA: TGTGCTAGTGGTTTGGTACTAGGCAGGCAGTCCTACAATGAGCAGTTCTTC.